A single sample gave rise to the 6 T cell receptor beta chains below, sequenced in a study of CD8 T cells in Susac syndrome. With random hexamers, 0.5 to 1 ug RNA was reverse transcribed. Using its own MiXCR run on the immunoSEQ multiplex PCR reads, TCRdb lists one record per CDR3 protein. Of approximately 50,000 distinct CDR3 sequences listed, around 95% are singletons. Sample: CD8+ T cells from PBMCs. The receptors come from a human donor with Susac syndrome.

The chain is built from TRBV18 and TRBJ2-7; 8 nucleotides agree with TRBD1. The CDR3 loop spans 15 amino acids. The V and J ends lost 0 bases and 3 bases, in that order; junction bases with no gene match: 4. Germline-derived CDR1 and CDR2 are KGHSH and LQKENI. Here the CDR3 reads CASSPPTGARYEQYF. The CDR3 DNA sequence: TGTGCCAGCTCACCACCGACAGGGGCCCGCTACGAGCAGTACTTC.

The genes are TRBV24-1 and TRBJ1-5, with D uncertain. Germline assignment: CDR1 KGHDR and CDR2 SFDVKD. The CDR3 has 15 residues. The V and J ends lost 7 bases and 3 bases respectively, with 15 bases between them. CDR3 region: CATRIQRLHNQPQHF. CDR3 sequence (DNA): TGTGCCACCAGGATACAGAGGCTGCACAATCAGCCCCAGCATTTT.

The rearrangement uses TRBV29-1 and TRBJ2-1, with TRBD2 as a possible D gene (5 bases). The V end was cut by 7 bases, the J end by 6 bases, with 19 bases between. The CDR3 runs 14 residues. Germline assignment: CDR1 SQVTM and CDR2 ANQGSEA. CDR3 loop: CSARRVGLGNEQFF. The DNA for the CDR3 is TGCAGCGCACGGCGGGTGGGCCTGGGCAATGAGCAGTTCTTC.

This chain uses TRBV28 with TRBJ1-1; D gene ambiguous. Germline CDR1 reads MDHEN; CDR2 reads SYDVKM. Trimming pared 5 bases from V and 4 bases from J, leaving 14 bases between. CDR3 length equals 14 residues. The CDR3 sequence: CASSPGPRPTEAFF. In DNA form, the CDR3 reads TGTGCCAGCAGTCCCGGACCCAGGCCCACTGAAGCTTTCTTT. Variable domain in full (rest from reference TRBV28 and TRBJ1-1): DVKVTQSSRYLVKRTGEKVFLECVQDMDHENMFWYRQDPGLGLRLIYFSYDVKMKEKGDIPEGYSVSREKKERFSLILESASTNQTSMYLCASSPGPRPTEAFFGQGTRLTVV.

The genes are TRBV19 and TRBJ1-5; 8 positions match TRBD1. From germline, CDR1 is LNHDA and CDR2 SQIVND (reference sequence). The junction had 14 bases not matched to a gene; V was cut back by 11 bases and J by 5 bases. The CDR3 has 15 amino acids. This CDR3 reads CAVNPRGRVDQPQHF. In DNA, the CDR3 is TGTGCCGTGAACCCCAGGGGGCGGGTCGATCAGCCCCAGCATTTT.

V and J are TRBV5-6 and TRBJ1-1; 7 nucleotides line up with TRBD1. This CDR3 is built from 15 residues. CDR1 is SGHDT and CDR2 is YYEEEE in the germline V gene. V trimming: 4 bases; J trimming: 0 bases; junction bases outside the gene matches: 6. CDR3 sequence: CASSGTVSMNTEAFF. The CDR3, as DNA: TGTGCCAGCAGCGGGACAGTATCCATGAACACTGAAGCTTTCTTT.